This record concerns one T cell receptor beta chain sequence. This record belongs to a study of blood T cell repertoires in COVID-19. Methods used by the authors: Estimated nucleated cell counts came from reference gene primer amplification. Profiled with immunoSEQ multiplex PCR; TCRdb holds only in-frame clones, not every one. The V and J calls and clone size were taken over from that table, and D and trimming were inferred from the DNA. Found here are approximately 240,000 clones, about nine tenths of them singletons; the top ten hold roughly 6%. Germline V CDR1 and CDR2: MDHEN, SYDVKM. Deletions cut 1 base from V and 4 bases from J, with 3 bases between. The CDR3 sequence is 12 residues long. Participants were placed into cohorts based on the clinical history they reported.

The sample comprised PBMCs or T cells enriched from blood (not recorded which). The sequence derives from a woman in her 30s with acute COVID-19. The chain recombines TRBV28 with TRBJ2-3, with D unclear. CDR3 DNA: TGTGCCAGCAGTTTATTAGCAGATACGCAGTATTTT. Protein product: CASSLLADTQYF.